The next 28 T cell receptor beta chains were all read from a single sample in a study of blood T cell repertoires in COVID-19. Produced via immunoSEQ multiplex PCR; TCRdb's table is partial and in-frame only. This table holds 250,000 or so clones, about 80% found once. What was sequenced was PBMCs or T cells enriched from blood (not recorded which). All receptors derive from a man aged 45 to 65 who had recovered from COVID-19.

The rearrangement links TRBV7-9 to TRBJ2-3, with TRBD2 matching over 7 bases. Per germline, CDR1 SEHNR and CDR2 FQNEAQ (reference sequence). The junction had 11 bases not matched to a gene; V was cut back by 6 bases and J by 2 bases. This CDR3 has 16 residues. CDR3 bases: TGTGCCAGCAGGGAAAACCGGGGAGGGGTCACAGATACGCAGTATTTT. Its translation is CASRENRGGVTDTQYF. Combining the CDR3 with reference TRBV7-9 and TRBJ2-3 gives the whole variable domain DTGVSQNPRHKITKRGQNVTFRCDPISEHNRLYWYRQTLGQGPEFLTYFQNEAQLEKSRLLSDRFSAERPKGSFSTLEIQRTEQGDSAMYLCASRENRGGVTDTQYFGPGTRLTVL.

This sequence joins TRBV29-1 and TRBJ1-2, with D uncertain. The germline V gene has CDR1 SQVTM and CDR2 ANQGSEA. V gave up 8 bases and J gave up 6 bases, with 19 bases separating them. The CDR3 has 13 amino acids. CDR3: CSILREALDGYTF. The DNA of the CDR3 is TGCAGCATACTCCGGGAAGCTTTGGATGGCTACACCTTC.

The gene calls are TRBV12-3 or TRBV12-4 and TRBJ2-3; no firm D call. There are 11 residues in the CDR3. The germline V and J ends were trimmed by 7 bases and 4 bases, with 6 bases remaining between them. CDR3 region: CASTRADTQYF. CDR3 nucleotide sequence: TGTGCCAGCACCCGAGCAGATACGCAGTATTTT.

J is TRBJ1-4 and V is TRBV7-9; TRBD1 agrees at 8 bases. This CDR3 has 15 residues. Germline CDR1 and CDR2: SEHNR and FQNEAQ (reference sequence). Unmatched junction bases numbered 4, after V lost 0 bases and J lost 7 bases. The CDR3 region is CASSLATGDFEKLFF. The CDR3 DNA reads as TGTGCCAGCAGCTTAGCGACAGGGGATTTTGAAAAACTGTTTTTT.

The chain is built from TRBV12-3 or TRBV12-4 and TRBJ1-4; no clear D gene. The CDR3 spans 12 residues. V lost 6 bases and J 5 bases, leaving 7 bases between the germline ends. The CDR3 is CASSLGNEKLFF. In nucleotides, the CDR3 is TGTGCCAGCAGCCTCGGGAATGAAAAACTGTTTTTT.

Only a few counts were recorded for this clone. This rearrangement joins TRBV5-1 to TRBJ1-4; maybe TRBD1 (5 bases). V gave up 4 bases and J gave up 4 bases, with 11 bases separating them. Germline-derived CDR1 and CDR2 are SGHRS and YFSETQ. The CDR3 extends over 14 amino acids. CDR3 residues: CASSHQGSNEKLFF. CDR3 nucleotides: TGCGCCAGCAGCCATCAGGGTAGTAATGAAAAACTGTTTTTT.

This clone was picked up a small number of times. CDR3 amino acids: CASSRTSGGLNEQFF. In nucleotides, the CDR3 is TGTGCCAGCAGTAGGACTAGCGGGGGACTCAATGAGCAGTTCTTC. The V call is TRBV27, the J call TRBJ2-1; 13 bases fit TRBD2. The CDR3 consists of 15 residues. J lost 6 bases, V lost 5 bases, and 4 bases had no gene match. CDR1 MNHEY and CDR2 SMNVEV come from the germline V gene (reference sequence).

The rearrangement joins TRBV7-9 to TRBJ1-2; tentative D call: TRBD1 (5 bases). The V end was cut by 5 bases, the J end by 4 bases, with 20 bases between. This CDR3 is built from 16 residues. From germline, CDR1 is SEHNR and CDR2 FQNEAQ (reference sequence). As DNA, the CDR3 is TGTGCCAGCAGCCACCCGAAAGGGGCGCAGGTCTATGGCTACACCTTC. Protein product: CASSHPKGAQVYGYTF.

This chain connects TRBV15 to TRBJ1-4; tentatively, D is TRBD1 (5 bases). The CDR3 runs to 13 residues. The germline gives CDR1 LNHNV, CDR2 YYDKDF (reference sequence). Deletions cut 2 bases from V and 8 bases from J, with 9 bases between. For the CDR3, the DNA is TGTGCCACCAGCAGACCGAAGGGGGAAAAACTGTTTTTT. The encoded protein is CATSRPKGEKLFF.

The chain recombines TRBV29-1 with TRBJ2-5, with 8 positions matching TRBD1. From germline, CDR1 is SQVTM and CDR2 ANQGSEA. J gave up 5 bases and V 4 bases, and 6 bases lay outside the gene matches. This CDR3 comprises 13 residues. CDR3 protein: CSVGFTGGETQYF. CDR3 in DNA: TGCAGCGTTGGATTCACAGGGGGGGAGACCCAGTACTTC.

J is TRBJ2-5 and V is TRBV11-3; D possibly corresponds to TRBD1 (5 bases). Germline V gene data show CDR1 as SGHNT and CDR2 as YENEEA. The V end was cut by 6 bases, the J end by 5 bases, with 13 bases between. The CDR3 extends over 13 amino acids. CDR3 coding DNA: TGTGCCAGCAGAACCCAGGGCCGGGAGACCCAGTACTTC. This translates into CASRTQGRETQYF. The entire variable domain, with the rest obtained from reference TRBV11-3 and TRBJ2-5, is as follows: EAGVVQSPRYKIIEKKQPVAFWCNPISGHNTLYWYLQNLGQGPELLIRYENEEAVDDSQLPKDRFSAERLKGVDSTLKIQPAELGDSAVYLCASRTQGRETQYFGPGTRLLVL.

V is TRBV6-5 and J is TRBJ1-1, with a weak D call TRBD1 (5 bases). The germline V and J ends were trimmed by 8 bases and 2 bases, with 18 bases remaining between them. Germline CDR1 is MNHEY and CDR2 is SVGAGI. The CDR3 covers 15 residues. CDR3 DNA sequence: TGTGCCAGCCGGGGGGTCTTGGGGCAAAACACTGAAGCTTTCTTT. It yields the protein CASRGVLGQNTEAFF.

The gene calls are TRBV29-1 and TRBJ2-1; 8 bases agree with TRBD2. This CDR3 has 14 amino acids. The V segment lost 7 bases and the J segment 0 bases; nucleotides outside the gene matches: 5. Per the germline V gene, CDR1 is SQVTM and CDR2 is ANQGSEA. CDR3 residues: CSATGGDSYNEQFF. For the CDR3, the DNA is TGCAGCGCGACCGGGGGGGACTCCTACAATGAGCAGTTCTTC.

This chain connects TRBV2 to TRBJ2-5, with D tentatively TRBD1 (5 bases). Germline V gene sequence: CDR1 SNHLY, CDR2 FYNNEI. Trimming stripped 8 bases from V and 3 bases from J, with 16 bases between. The CDR3 extends over 14 amino acids. The CDR3, as DNA: TGTGCCAGCCGATACGGTACAGGCAAAGAGACCCAGTACTTC. It is translated as CASRYGTGKETQYF.

The chain is built from TRBV25-1 and TRBJ1-2, with D possibly matching TRBD1 (6 bases). The CDR3 is 13 residues long. V lost 7 bases to trimming and J lost 8 bases, with 17 bases between them. Germline assignment: CDR1 MGHDK and CDR2 SYGVNS. The DNA of the CDR3 is TGTGCCAGCAAAGACAGGTTGATGGAGGGCTACACCTTC. Amino acid sequence: CASKDRLMEGYTF.

The chain carries TRBV12-3 or TRBV12-4 and TRBJ2-1; D gene ambiguous. The CDR3 runs to 13 residues. V gave up 3 bases and J gave up 10 bases, with 13 bases separating them. The CDR3 nucleotides are TGTGCCAGCAGTTTTGATGACTCCCTGGAGCAGTTCTTC. It translates to CASSFDDSLEQFF.

The rearrangement joins TRBV16 to TRBJ1-2; no firm D call. Trimming left V 0 bases short and J 4 bases short, with 6 bases between. The germline V gene has CDR1 KGHSY and CDR2 FQNENV. The CDR3 covers 13 residues. Here the CDR3 DNA reads TGTGCCAGCAGCCAATCCACGGGCTATGGCTACACCTTC. Translation: CASSQSTGYGYTF.

Regarding this clone: Other DNA sequences in this specimen translate into the identical CDR3. This chain joins TRBV5-1 and TRBJ2-5, with 8 nucleotides matching TRBD2. Trimming at V came to 2 bases and at J to 1 base, leaving 4 bases not matched to a gene. The CDR3 is made up of 15 amino acids. In germline, CDR1 is SGHRS, CDR2 YFSETQ. The CDR3 nucleotides read TGCGCCAGCAGCTTACAGCGGGGGCCCCAAGAGACCCAGTACTTC. Protein: CASSLQRGPQETQYF.

J is TRBJ1-3 and V is TRBV24-1; D not resolved. The V gene's germline CDR1 is KGHDR and CDR2 SFDVKD. Trimming removed 4 bases at V and 2 bases at J, with 5 bases between. This CDR3 comprises 13 residues. The CDR3 sequence is CATSESPGNTIYF. The CDR3 nucleotides read TGTGCCACCAGTGAAAGCCCTGGAAACACCATATATTTT.

The chain uses TRBV12-1 and TRBJ1-2. TRBV12-1 is flagged as a pseudogene. This CDR3 region has 14 residues. This CDR3 reads CASSFEGDYWGYTF. Here the CDR3 DNA reads TGTGCCAGCAGCTTCGAAGGGGACTACTGGGGCTACACCTTC.

The chain is built from TRBV4-2 and TRBJ2-3, with TRBD2 matching 7 bases. Germline V gene sequence: CDR1 LGHNA, CDR2 YNFKEQ. The CDR3 runs to 15 residues. The V and J ends lost 6 bases and 0 bases, in that order; junction bases with no gene match: 6. CDR3 in amino acids: CASRYSGPSTDTQYF. DNA of the CDR3: TGTGCCAGCAGATATAGCGGGCCTAGCACAGATACGCAGTATTTT.

The chain couples TRBV11-3 to TRBJ2-1; the match to TRBD1 covers 10 bases. CDR1 SGHNT and CDR2 YENEEA come from the germline V gene. Trimming at V came to 6 bases and at J to 6 bases, leaving 2 bases not matched to a gene. This CDR3 has 13 residues. The CDR3 nucleotides read TGTGCCAGCAGGGGACAGGGGTCCAATGAGCAGTTCTTC. Amino acid sequence: CASRGQGSNEQFF.

The chain joins TRBV5-1 to TRBJ2-5, with 8 bases that match TRBD1. Trimming at V came to 4 bases and at J to 5 bases, leaving 13 bases not matched to a gene. Germline V gene lookup returns CDR1 SGHRS and CDR2 YFSETQ. This CDR3 has 16 residues. The CDR3: CASSPAVVRGLETQYF. For the CDR3, the DNA is TGCGCCAGCAGCCCGGCGGTTGTCAGGGGGCTGGAGACCCAGTACTTC.

The rearrangement uses TRBV28 and TRBJ2-7, with D possibly matching TRBD2 (5 bases). The germline V and J ends were trimmed by 5 bases and 6 bases, with 17 bases remaining between them. Germline V gene data show CDR1 as MDHEN and CDR2 as SYDVKM. This CDR3 is built from 14 residues. The CDR3 bases are TGTGCCAGCAGTAAAGTGGGAGTCAGGCTCGAGCAGTACTTC. This translates into CASSKVGVRLEQYF.

The chain recombines TRBV4-2 with TRBJ2-1; the match to TRBD2 covers 8 bases. Per the germline V gene, CDR1 is LGHNA and CDR2 is YNFKEQ. V shed 1 base and J 8 bases; nucleotides not matched to a gene: 7. CDR3 size: 15 residues. CDR3 bases: TGTGCCAGCAGCCAAGTTAGTGACGGGGGGGATGAGCAGTTCTTC. Residues: CASSQVSDGGDEQFF.

The chain joins TRBV10-3 to TRBJ1-5; 9 nucleotides agree with TRBD1. Trimming cost V 5 bases and J 4 bases; bases outside gene matches: 3. Germline V gene lookup returns CDR1 ENHRY and CDR2 SYGVKD. The length of the CDR3 is 14 residues. The CDR3 DNA sequence: TGTGCCATCAGTCCGACAGGGGGAAATCAGCCCCAGCATTTT. It specifies CAISPTGGNQPQHF.

This clone was detected only once. The genes are TRBV21-1 and TRBJ2-7; the DNA was not used to check the table's D call, TRBD2. TRBV21-1 is assigned pseudogene status. There are 15 residues in the CDR3. CDR3 nucleotide sequence: TGTGCCAGCAGCAGGGGACTAGCGGGACCTTACGAGCAGTACTTC. It specifies CASSRGLAGPYEQYF.

J is TRBJ2-1 and V is TRBV28; 9 nucleotides line up with TRBD2. Per the germline V gene, CDR1 is MDHEN and CDR2 is SYDVKM. The trim removed 6 bases at V and 5 bases at J, leaving 11 bases unmatched. The CDR3 sequence is 16 residues long. The CDR3 protein is CASRGYSGRRNNEQFF. The CDR3 nucleotides are TGTGCCAGCAGGGGGTATAGCGGGAGAAGGAACAATGAGCAGTTCTTC.